One sample yielded the 17 T cell receptor beta chains listed below, sequenced in a study of vaccination effects on CD4 cells after COVID-19. TCRdb keeps only in-frame clones here, not all; method: immunoSEQ multiplex PCR. The sample shows tens of thousands of clones, 55% to 75% of them seen only once. Antigens for these TCRs are unknown. Investigators separated out CD4+ T cells once about 10 days of culture had passed. This sample comprised CD4+ T cells from PBMCs cultured without peptide, obtained before COVID-19 vaccination. The source is a human donor who received a COVID-19 vaccine.

This clone was recorded a few times. This chain links TRBV11-2 with TRBJ2-7; 9 bases match TRBD1. Germline lookup yields CDR1 SGHAT and CDR2 FQNNGV. The ends lost 5 bases at V and 3 bases at J; junction bases unmatched: 2. The CDR3 has 13 amino acids. CDR3: CASSTGGGYEQYF. The DNA for the CDR3 is TGTGCCAGCAGCACAGGGGGCGGCTACGAGCAGTACTTC.

This clone was seen more than once but under ten times. The rearrangement links TRBV19 to TRBJ1-1; D might be TRBD1 (5 bases). V was shortened by 5 bases and J by 4 bases, with 14 bases between the two germline ends. This CDR3 spans 14 amino acids. CDR1 is LNHDA, CDR2 SQIVND, per germline (reference sequence). CDR3 coding DNA: TGTGCCAGTAGTGCAACTGGGAGGGGCACTGAAGCTTTCTTT. Residues: CASSATGRGTEAFF.

This clone was found once. The chain combines TRBV24-1 with TRBJ1-1; D is ambiguous. V lost 5 bases and J 1 base, leaving 13 bases between the germline ends. Germline CDR1 reads KGHDR; CDR2 reads SFDVKD. The CDR3 is made up of 15 amino acids. The CDR3 DNA follows: TGTGCCACCAGTGGTAGTGGAGGTGGGAACACTGAAGCTTTCTTT. Translation gives CATSGSGGGNTEAFF.

The J gene is TRBJ2-7, the V gene TRBV19; 11 bases agree with TRBD2. J gave up 3 bases and V 6 bases, and 4 bases lay outside the gene matches. The CDR3 runs 14 residues. Germline-derived CDR1 and CDR2 are LNHDA and SQIVND (reference sequence). The DNA for the CDR3 is TGTGCCAGTAGCCCGACTAGCGGGGACTACGAGCAGTACTTC. Protein: CASSPTSGDYEQYF.

The chain recombines TRBV6-5 with TRBJ2-1; D call uncertain. Germline lookup yields CDR1 MNHEY and CDR2 SVGAGI. There are 10 residues in the CDR3. V lost 8 bases, J lost 6 bases, and 5 bases lay in between. CDR3 region: CASWGNEQFF. Here the CDR3 DNA reads TGTGCCAGCTGGGGCAATGAGCAGTTCTTC.

This chain joins TRBV19 and TRBJ1-2, with D perhaps TRBD1 (5 bases). CDR1 is LNHDA and CDR2 is SQIVND in the germline V gene (reference sequence). V lost 7 bases, J lost 8 bases, and 23 bases lay in between. This CDR3 spans 15 amino acids. CDR3 amino acids: CASISGWGDIFGYTF. In DNA, the CDR3 is TGTGCCAGTATTTCGGGTTGGGGGGATATCTTCGGCTACACCTTC.

V and J are TRBV2 and TRBJ2-1, with TRBD1 as a possible D gene (6 bases). V shed 11 bases and J shed 5 bases, with 19 bases lying between them. CDR1 SNHLY and CDR2 FYNNEI come from the germline V gene. The CDR3 consists of 14 residues. The CDR3 loop reads CAGTGPRLNNEQFF. CDR3 DNA sequence: TGTGCCGGTACAGGGCCCAGATTAAACAATGAGCAGTTCTTC.

This sequence joins TRBV27 and TRBJ2-5, with 10 bases aligning to TRBD1. There are 16 residues in the CDR3. V was clipped by 0 bases and J by 4 bases; unmatched bases: 5. Germline V CDR1 and CDR2: MNHEY, SMNVEV (reference sequence). CDR3 loop: CASSLSRTGGRETQYF. The CDR3 DNA sequence: TGTGCCAGCAGTTTATCGCGGACAGGGGGGCGAGAGACCCAGTACTTC.

CDR3 protein: CASSEGARGNGYTF. The CDR3 bases are TGTGCCAGCAGTGAGGGGGCGCGGGGGAATGGCTACACCTTC. The V gene is TRBV28, the J gene TRBJ1-2, with 7 nucleotides matching TRBD1. V trimming: 5 bases; J trimming: 6 bases; junction bases outside the gene matches: 9. Per germline, CDR1 MDHEN and CDR2 SYDVKM. There are 14 residues in the CDR3.

The chain uses TRBV7-2 and TRBJ2-1, with D maybe TRBD2 (7 bases). Germline CDR1 SGHTA, CDR2 FQGNSA. This CDR3 is 15 amino acids long. V lost 7 bases and J lost 1, with 14 bases in between. DNA for the CDR3: TGTGCCAGCAAGGAGGGGGGGAGGTCCTACAATGAGCAGTTCTTC. Translating it yields CASKEGGRSYNEQFF.

J is TRBJ2-3 and V is TRBV15, with TRBD2 identical over 10 bases. V was clipped by 3 bases and J by 6 bases; unmatched bases: 9. Germline V gene lookup returns CDR1 LNHNV and CDR2 YYDKDF (reference sequence). This CDR3 region has 16 residues. The CDR3 loop reads CATSSRLAGEFDTQYF. DNA of the CDR3: TGTGCCACCAGCAGTCGTCTAGCGGGAGAGTTCGATACGCAGTATTTT.

This sequence joins TRBV7-2 and TRBJ2-5; D gene unclear. V gave up 1 base and J gave up 2 bases, with 14 bases separating them. Per the germline V gene, CDR1 is SGHTA and CDR2 is FQGNSA. The CDR3 has 16 residues. The CDR3: CASSLVPAGPQETQYF. The CDR3, as DNA: TGTGCCAGCAGCTTAGTCCCAGCAGGCCCTCAAGAGACCCAGTACTTC.

Only a few counts were recorded for this clone. The chain employs TRBV18 and TRBJ1-5; D gene unclear. The CDR3 consists of 13 residues. From germline, CDR1 is KGHSH and CDR2 LQKENI. Deletions cut 6 bases from V and 5 bases from J, with 11 bases between. The DNA for the CDR3 is TGTGCCAGCTCCCCGGGCGGTTATCAGCCCCAGCATTTT. It is translated as CASSPGGYQPQHF.

This clone has a single count. The chain has TRBV5-4 and TRBJ2-5; 7 bases are shared with TRBD2. The germline V gene has CDR1 SGHNT and CDR2 YYREEE (reference sequence). The CDR3 has 16 amino acids. V lost 0 bases, J lost 5 bases, and 10 bases stayed unmatched. The CDR3 is CASSLGGGAVLETQYF. DNA of the CDR3: TGTGCCAGCAGCTTGGGGGGGGGAGCGGTCCTGGAGACCCAGTACTTC. Supplemented by reference TRBV5-4 and TRBJ2-5, the full variable domain reads ETGVTQSPTHLIKTRGQQVTLRCSSQSGHNTVSWYQQALGQGPQFIFQYYREEENGRGNFPPRFSGLQFPNYSSELNVNALELDDSALYLCASSLGGGAVLETQYFGPGTRLLVL.

This chain joins TRBV7-9 and TRBJ2-3, with 8 bases aligning to TRBD2. V shed 5 bases and J 7 bases; nucleotides not matched to a gene: 23. This CDR3 is built from 19 residues. Germline loops: CDR1 SEHNR, CDR2 FQNEAQ (reference sequence). CDR3: CASSPRLALGVGEENTQYF. CDR3 sequence (DNA): TGTGCCAGCAGCCCCAGACTAGCGTTAGGGGTAGGGGAAGAGAATACGCAGTATTTT.

The V call is TRBV14, the J call TRBJ1-1; 8 bases match TRBD1. V was clipped by 2 bases and J by 5 bases; unmatched bases: 1. This CDR3 spans 13 amino acids. Germline-derived CDR1 and CDR2 are SGHDN and FVKESK. The CDR3 DNA reads as TGTGCCAGCAGCCAAAACAGGGGGACTGAAGCTTTCTTT. Its translation: CASSQNRGTEAFF.

The chain is built from TRBV23-1 and TRBJ2-1; 7 positions agree with TRBD1. TRBV23-1 is designated an ORF whose function remains uncertain. The CDR3 spans 14 residues. J was trimmed by 6 bases and V by 3 bases; bases with no gene match: 5. CDR3 sequence: CASSQGAGGNEQFF. The CDR3 coding sequence is TGCGCCAGCAGTCAGGGGGCAGGGGGCAATGAGCAGTTCTTC.